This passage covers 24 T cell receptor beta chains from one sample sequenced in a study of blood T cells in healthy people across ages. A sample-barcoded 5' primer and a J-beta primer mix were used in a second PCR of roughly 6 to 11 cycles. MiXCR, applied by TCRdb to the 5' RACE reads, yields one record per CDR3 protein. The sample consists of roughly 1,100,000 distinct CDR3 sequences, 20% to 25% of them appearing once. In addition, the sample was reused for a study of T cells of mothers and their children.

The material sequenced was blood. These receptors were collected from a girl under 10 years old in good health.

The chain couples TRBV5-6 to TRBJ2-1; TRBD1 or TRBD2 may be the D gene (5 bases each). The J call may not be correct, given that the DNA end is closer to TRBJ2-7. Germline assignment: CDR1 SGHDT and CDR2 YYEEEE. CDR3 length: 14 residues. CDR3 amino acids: CASSRDQPLYEQYF. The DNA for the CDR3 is TGTGCCAGCAGCCGGGACCAGCCCCTCTACGAGCAGTACTTC.

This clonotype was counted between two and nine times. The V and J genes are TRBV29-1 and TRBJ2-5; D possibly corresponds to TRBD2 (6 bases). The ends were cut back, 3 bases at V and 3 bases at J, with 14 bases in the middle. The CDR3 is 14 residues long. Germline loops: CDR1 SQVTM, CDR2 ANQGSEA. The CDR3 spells CSVDLEGTKETQYF. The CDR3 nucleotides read TGCAGCGTTGATTTGGAGGGGACCAAAGAGACCCAGTACTTC.

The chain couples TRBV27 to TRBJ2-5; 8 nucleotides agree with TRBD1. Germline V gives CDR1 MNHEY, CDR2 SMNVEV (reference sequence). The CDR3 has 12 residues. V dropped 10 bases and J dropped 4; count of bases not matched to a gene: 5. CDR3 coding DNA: TGTGCCACCCAGGGGGCGGGAGAGACCCAGTACTTC. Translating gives CATQGAGETQYF.

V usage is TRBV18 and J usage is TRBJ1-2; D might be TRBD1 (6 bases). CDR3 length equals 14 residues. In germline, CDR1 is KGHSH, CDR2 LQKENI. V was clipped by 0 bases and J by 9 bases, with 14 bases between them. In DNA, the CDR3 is TGTGCCAGCTCACCACCATCACAGGGTAGTCGCTACACCTTC. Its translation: CASSPPSQGSRYTF.

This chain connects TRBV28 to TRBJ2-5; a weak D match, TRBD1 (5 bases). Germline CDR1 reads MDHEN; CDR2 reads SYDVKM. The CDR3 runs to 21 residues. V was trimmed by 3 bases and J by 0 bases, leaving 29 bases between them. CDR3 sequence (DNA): TGTGCCAGCAGTTTTTGGGGCTTGCCTATCTGCCTGTTTCGCCACCAAGAGACCCAGTACTTC. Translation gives CASSFWGLPICLFRHQETQYF.

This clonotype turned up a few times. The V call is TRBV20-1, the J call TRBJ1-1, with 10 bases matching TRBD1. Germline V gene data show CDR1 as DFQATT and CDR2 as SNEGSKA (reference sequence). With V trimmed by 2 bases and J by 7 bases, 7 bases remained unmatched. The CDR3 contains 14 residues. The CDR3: CSARRRQGANEAFF. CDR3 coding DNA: TGCAGTGCTAGACGTAGACAGGGGGCGAATGAAGCTTTCTTT.

CDR3: CASSARTGPNSPLHF. The CDR3 bases are TGTGCCAGCAGCGCGAGGACAGGTCCTAATTCACCCCTCCACTTT. This chain links TRBV6-5 with TRBJ1-6, with TRBD1 matching 7 bases. CDR1 and CDR2 from the germline V gene are MNHEY and SVGAGI. J gave up 6 bases and V 6 bases, and 8 bases lay outside the gene matches. The CDR3 length is 15 residues.

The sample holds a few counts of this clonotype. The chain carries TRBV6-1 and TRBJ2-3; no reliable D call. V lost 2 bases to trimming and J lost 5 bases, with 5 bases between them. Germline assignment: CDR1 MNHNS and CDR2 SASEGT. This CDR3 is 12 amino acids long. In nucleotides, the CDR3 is TGTGCCAGCAGTGAAAGTCTAGATACGCAGTATTTT. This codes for CASSESLDTQYF.

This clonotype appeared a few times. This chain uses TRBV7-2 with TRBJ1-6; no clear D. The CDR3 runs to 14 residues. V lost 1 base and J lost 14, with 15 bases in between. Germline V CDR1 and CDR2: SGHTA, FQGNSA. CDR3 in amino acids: CASSLVVGSLALHF. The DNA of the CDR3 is TGTGCCAGCAGCTTAGTAGTCGGCAGCTTGGCCCTCCACTTT.

The CDR3 DNA reads TGTGCCAGCAGTTATGGGACTAGATCTCTGTTCTTC. It codes for CASSYGTRSLFF. The V call is TRBV6-5, the J call TRBJ2-1; 8 positions agree with TRBD2. V lost 3 bases to trimming and J lost 15 bases; unmatched junction nucleotides: 7. Germline loops: CDR1 MNHEY, CDR2 SVGAGI. CDR3 length: 12 amino acids.

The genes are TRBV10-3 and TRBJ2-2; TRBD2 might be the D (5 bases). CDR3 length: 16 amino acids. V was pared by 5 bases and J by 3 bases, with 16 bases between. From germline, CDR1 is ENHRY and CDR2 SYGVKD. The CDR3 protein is CAISSEGSGDTGELFF. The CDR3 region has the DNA TGTGCCATCAGTAGCGAGGGATCTGGAGACACCGGGGAGCTGTTTTTT.

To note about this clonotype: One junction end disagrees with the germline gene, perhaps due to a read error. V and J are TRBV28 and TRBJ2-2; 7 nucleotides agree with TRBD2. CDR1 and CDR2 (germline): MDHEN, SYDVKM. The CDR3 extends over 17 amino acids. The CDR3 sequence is CAGSLPTSQINTGELFF. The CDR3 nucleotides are TGTGCCGGCAGTTTACCGACTAGCCAAATAAACACCGGGGAGCTGTTTTTT.

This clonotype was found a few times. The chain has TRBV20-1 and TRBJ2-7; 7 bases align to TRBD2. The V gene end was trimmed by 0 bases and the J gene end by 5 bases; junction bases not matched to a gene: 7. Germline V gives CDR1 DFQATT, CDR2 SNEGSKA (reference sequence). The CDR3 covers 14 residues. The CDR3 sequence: CSARDRGGPNEQYF. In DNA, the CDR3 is TGCAGTGCTAGAGACCGGGGAGGGCCAAACGAGCAGTACTTC.

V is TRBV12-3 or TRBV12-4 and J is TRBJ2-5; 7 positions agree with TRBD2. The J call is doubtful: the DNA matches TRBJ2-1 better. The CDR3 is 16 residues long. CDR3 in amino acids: CASSPVGGGGGHEQFF. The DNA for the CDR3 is TGTGCCAGCAGCCCTGTTGGGGGTGGGGGGGGACATGAGCAGTTCTTC.

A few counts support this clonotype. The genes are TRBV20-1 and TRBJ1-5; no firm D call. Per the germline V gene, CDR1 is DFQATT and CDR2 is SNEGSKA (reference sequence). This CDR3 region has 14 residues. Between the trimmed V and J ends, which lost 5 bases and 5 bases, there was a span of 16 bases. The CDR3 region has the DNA TGCAGTGCTGGCTCCGGCAGCAAGGATCAGCCCCAGCATTTT. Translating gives CSAGSGSKDQPQHF.

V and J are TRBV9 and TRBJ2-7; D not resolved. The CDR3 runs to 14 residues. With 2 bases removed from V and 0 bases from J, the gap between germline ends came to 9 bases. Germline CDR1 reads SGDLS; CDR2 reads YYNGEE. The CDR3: CASSVDPFSYEQYF. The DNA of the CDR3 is TGTGCCAGCAGCGTGGACCCCTTCTCCTACGAGCAGTACTTC.

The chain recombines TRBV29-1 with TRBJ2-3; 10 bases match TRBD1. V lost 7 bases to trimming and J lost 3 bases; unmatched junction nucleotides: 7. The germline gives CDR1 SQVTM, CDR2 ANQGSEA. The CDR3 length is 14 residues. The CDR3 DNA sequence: TGCAGCGCCGATGGGACAGGGGAAACAGATACGCAGTATTTT. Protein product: CSADGTGETDTQYF.

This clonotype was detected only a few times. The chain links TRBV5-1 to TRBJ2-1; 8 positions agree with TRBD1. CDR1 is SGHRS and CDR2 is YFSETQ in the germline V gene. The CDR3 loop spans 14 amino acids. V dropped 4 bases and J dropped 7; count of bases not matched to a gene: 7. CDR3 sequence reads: CASSEQGGGNEQFF. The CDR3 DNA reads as TGCGCCAGCAGCGAACAGGGGGGTGGGAATGAGCAGTTCTTC.

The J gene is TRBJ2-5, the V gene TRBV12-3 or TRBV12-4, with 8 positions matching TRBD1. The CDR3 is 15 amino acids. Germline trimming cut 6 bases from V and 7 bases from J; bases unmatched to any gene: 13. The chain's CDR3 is CASSRLRTGTGTQYF. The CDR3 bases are TGTGCCAGCAGCCGACTCAGGACAGGGACGGGGACCCAGTACTTC.

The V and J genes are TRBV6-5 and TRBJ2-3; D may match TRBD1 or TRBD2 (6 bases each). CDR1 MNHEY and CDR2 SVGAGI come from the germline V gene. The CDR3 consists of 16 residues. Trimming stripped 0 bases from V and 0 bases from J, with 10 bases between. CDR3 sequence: CASSYSWGASTDTQYF. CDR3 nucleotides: TGTGCCAGCAGTTACTCGTGGGGGGCGAGCACAGATACGCAGTATTTT.

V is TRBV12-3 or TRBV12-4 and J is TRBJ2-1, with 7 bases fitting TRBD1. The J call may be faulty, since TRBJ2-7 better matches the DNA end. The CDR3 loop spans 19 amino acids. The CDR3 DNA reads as TGTGCCAGCAGTTTAGCGTGGGGACAGAAGGGTCGTACCTCCTACGAGCAGTACTTC. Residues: CASSLAWGQKGRTSYEQYF.

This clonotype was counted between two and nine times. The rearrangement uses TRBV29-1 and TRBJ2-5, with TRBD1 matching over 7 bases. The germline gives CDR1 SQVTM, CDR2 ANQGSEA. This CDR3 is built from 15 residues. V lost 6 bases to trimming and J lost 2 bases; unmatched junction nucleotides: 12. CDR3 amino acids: CSVFFRDREQETQYF. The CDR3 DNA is TGCAGCGTATTTTTTAGAGACAGGGAACAAGAGACCCAGTACTTC. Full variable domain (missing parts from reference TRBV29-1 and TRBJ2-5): SAVISQKPSRDICQRGTSLTIQCQVDSQVTMMFWYRQQPGQSLTLIATANQGSEATYESGFVIDKFPISRPNLTFSTLTVSNMSPEDSSIYLCSVFFRDREQETQYFGPGTRLLVL.

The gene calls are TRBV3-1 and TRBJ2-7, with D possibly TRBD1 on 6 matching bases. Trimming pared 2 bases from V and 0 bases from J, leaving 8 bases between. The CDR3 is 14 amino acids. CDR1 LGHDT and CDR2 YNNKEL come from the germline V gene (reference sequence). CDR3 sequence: CASSQPGHSYEQYF. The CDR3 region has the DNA TGTGCCAGCAGCCAACCGGGACACTCCTACGAGCAGTACTTC.

CDR3 nucleotides: TGTGCCAGCAGCCCACAGGGTAGGGATGGCTACACCTTC. Its translation is CASSPQGRDGYTF. The chain couples TRBV4-2 to TRBJ1-2, with a weak D call TRBD1 (6 bases). CDR1 is LGHNA, CDR2 YNFKEQ, per germline. The CDR3 sequence is 13 residues long. Trimming stripped 4 bases from V and 6 bases from J, with 12 bases between.